The sample holds one count of the clone carrying this T cell receptor beta chain. Its target is not known. This sample was taken from a study of shared clonotypes between healthy human individuals. The method was immunoSEQ multiplex PCR; TCRdb's version includes in-frame clones alone and lacks a portion of them. The data show a few million clones, with 85% to 95% seen just once and about 0.39% held by the top ten. Study-level results: Generally, naive subsets (rather than memory subsets) showed larger estimated richness.

The sequence derives from a man aged 18 to 30 in good health. Some clones in this sample may be carry-over from other donors' samples. The sequenced material came from naive CD4+ T cells from PBMCs. The subset: CD45RA+ positively selected.

CDR3 bases: TGTGCCAGCAGCCAGGGTGCTGGGGGGGCCTTGGAGACCCAGTACTTC. Translation: CASSQGAGGALETQYF. This chain joins TRBV7-8 and TRBJ2-5, with a possible D match to TRBD2 (7 bases). This CDR3 has 16 amino acids. Germline CDR1 reads SGHVS; CDR2 reads FQNEAQ. V was pared by 5 bases and J by 5 bases, with 21 bases between.